The clone carrying this T cell receptor (beta chain) showed up just once. It was with 60 Vbeta and 13 Jbeta primers that the PCR ran. The protocol was immunoSEQ multiplex PCR, while the TCRdb copy is restricted to in-frame clones and leaves out a portion. The sample lists tens of thousands of clones, under 90% occurring once. The sample belongs to a study of cytomegalovirus exposure and HLA in healthy donors. This CDR3 comprises 14 residues. Germline CDR1 and CDR2: MNHNS and SASEGT. This receptor was identified in a man in his forties or fifties in good health and CMV-seropositive. This sequence joins TRBV6-1 and TRBJ2-5, with D uncertain. The J call may be incorrect, as the DNA end agrees better with TRBJ2-7. The sequenced sample was PBMCs. CDR3 amino acids: CASSEAIGGYEQYF. The CDR3 nucleotides are TGTGCCAGCAGTGAAGCGATAGGCGGCTACGAGCAGTACTTC.